This T cell receptor (beta chain) originates from a study of T cell repertoires in cytomegalovirus infection. Across the whole study: Researchers turned to recently identified HLA-C-restricted CMV epitopes as well as well-studied HLA-B-restricted ones. An indication of both CMV infection and matching HLA type came from public TCR beta signatures.

Turning to this clonotype: No antigen is known for it.

Whole-study results and caveats: HLA-C-restricted CMV clonotypes gave the most frequent clonotype in two of eight donors. Summed frequency of shared TCR beta families picked out CMV carriers who also had the relevant HLA.

TCRdb processed the reads anew with MiXCR; each CDR3 protein has one entry. The sample holds approximately 990,000 distinct CDR3 sequences, around 32% seen once. This CDR3 spans 15 amino acids. Germline CDR1 and CDR2: SGDLS and YYNGEE. The V end was cut by 0 bases, the J end by 0 bases, with 8 bases between. The receptor comes from a human donor in good health (CMV status not recorded). Some clones in this sample may be carry-over from other donors' samples. The chain has TRBV9 and TRBJ2-3; D is ambiguous. This material consisted of cultured CD8+ T cells from PBMCs, taken from culture after CMV antigen stimulation. The chain's CDR3 is CASSVAYFSTDTQYF. CDR3 bases: TGTGCCAGCAGCGTAGCTTACTTTAGCACAGATACGCAGTATTTT.